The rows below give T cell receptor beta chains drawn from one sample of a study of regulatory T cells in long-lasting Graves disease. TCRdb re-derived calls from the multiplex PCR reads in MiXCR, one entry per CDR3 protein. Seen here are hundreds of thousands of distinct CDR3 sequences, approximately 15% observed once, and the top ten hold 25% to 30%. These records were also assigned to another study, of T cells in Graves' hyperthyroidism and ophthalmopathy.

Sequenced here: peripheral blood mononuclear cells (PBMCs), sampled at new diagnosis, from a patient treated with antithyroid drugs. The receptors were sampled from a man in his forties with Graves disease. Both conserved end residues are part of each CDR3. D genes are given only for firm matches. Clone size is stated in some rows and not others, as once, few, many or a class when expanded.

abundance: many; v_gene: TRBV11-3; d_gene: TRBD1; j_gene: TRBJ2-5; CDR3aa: CASSSGQGGTGETQYF; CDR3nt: TGTGCCAGCAGCTCGGGACAGGGAGGGACCGGGGAGACCCAGTACTTC
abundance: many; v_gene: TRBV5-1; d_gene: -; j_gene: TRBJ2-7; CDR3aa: CASSLEAYSYEQYF; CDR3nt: TGCGCCAGCAGCTTGGAAGCCTACTCCTACGAGCAGTACTTC
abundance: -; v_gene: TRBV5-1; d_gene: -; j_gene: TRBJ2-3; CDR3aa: CASSLGGFTDTQYF; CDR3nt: TGCGCCAGCAGCCTGGGCGGGTTCACAGATACGCAGTATTTT
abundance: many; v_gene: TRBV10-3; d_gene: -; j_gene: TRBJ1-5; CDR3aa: CAISESRLNQPQHF; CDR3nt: TGTGCCATCAGTGAGTCCAGGCTGAATCAGCCCCAGCATTTT
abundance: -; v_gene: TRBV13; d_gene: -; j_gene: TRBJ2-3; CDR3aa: CASSLYGLTDTQYF; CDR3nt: TGTGCCAGCAGCTTATATGGACTCACAGATACGCAGTATTTT
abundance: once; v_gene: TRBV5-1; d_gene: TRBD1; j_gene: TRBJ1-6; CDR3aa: CASSFRTGERSPLHF; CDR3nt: TGCGCCAGCAGCTTCAGGACAGGGGAGCGCTCACCCCTCCACTTT
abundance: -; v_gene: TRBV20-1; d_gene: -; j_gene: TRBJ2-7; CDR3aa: CSAQGARASYEQYF; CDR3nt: TGCAGTGCCCAAGGCGCCAGGGCCTCCTACGAGCAGTACTTC
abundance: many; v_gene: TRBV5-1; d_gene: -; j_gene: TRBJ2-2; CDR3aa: CASSLDTPGELFF; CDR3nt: TGCGCCAGCAGCCTCGACACCCCCGGGGAGCTGTTTTTT
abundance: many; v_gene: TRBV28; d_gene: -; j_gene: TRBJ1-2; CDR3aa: CASSLGDFGYTF; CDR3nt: TGTGCCAGCAGTTTGGGGGATTTCGGCTACACCTTC
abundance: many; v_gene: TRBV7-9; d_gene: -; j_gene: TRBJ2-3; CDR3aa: CASSLNVPDTQYF; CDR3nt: TGTGCCAGCAGCTTAAATGTGCCAGATACGCAGTATTTT
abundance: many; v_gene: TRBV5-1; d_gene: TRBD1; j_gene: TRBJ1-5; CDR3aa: CASSLGTGENQPQHF; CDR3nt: TGCGCCAGCAGCTTGGGGACAGGCGAAAATCAGCCCCAGCATTTT
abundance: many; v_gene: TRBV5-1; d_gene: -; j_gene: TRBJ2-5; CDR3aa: CASSLQGTPQETQYF; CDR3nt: TGCGCCAGCAGCTTACAGGGAACCCCCCAAGAGACCCAGTACTTC
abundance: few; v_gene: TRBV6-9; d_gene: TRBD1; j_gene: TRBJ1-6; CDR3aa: CASSYGDRGSYNSPLHF; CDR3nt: TGTGCCAGTAGTTACGGTGACAGGGGTTCTTATAATTCACCCCTCCACTTT
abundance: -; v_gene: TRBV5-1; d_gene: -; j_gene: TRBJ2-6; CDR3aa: CASKTSGSGVNVLTF; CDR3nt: TGCGCCAGCAAAACCTCAGGGTCAGGGGTCAACGTCCTGACTTTC
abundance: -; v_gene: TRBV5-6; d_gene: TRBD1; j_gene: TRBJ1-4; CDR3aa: CASSFRDRHEKLFF; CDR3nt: TGTGCCAGCAGCTTCCGGGACAGGCATGAAAAACTGTTTTTT
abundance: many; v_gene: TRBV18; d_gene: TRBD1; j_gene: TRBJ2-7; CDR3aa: CASSPTLRTGGVPYEQYF; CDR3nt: TGTGCCAGCTCACCAACACTCCGGACAGGGGGCGTCCCCTACGAGCAGTACTTC
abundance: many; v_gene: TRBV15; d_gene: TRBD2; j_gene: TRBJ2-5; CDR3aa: CATSGGASGGGETQYF; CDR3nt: TGTGCCACCAGCGGTGGAGCTAGCGGGGGGGGAGAGACCCAGTACTTC
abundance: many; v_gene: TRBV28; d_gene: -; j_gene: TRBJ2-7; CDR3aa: CASSLFHNYEQYF; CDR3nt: TGTGCCAGCAGTTTATTTCACAATTACGAGCAGTACTTC
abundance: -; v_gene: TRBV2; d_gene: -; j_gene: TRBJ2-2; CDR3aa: CASREKLRAGELFF; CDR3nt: TGTGCCAGCAGGGAAAAACTCAGGGCCGGGGAGCTGTTTTTT
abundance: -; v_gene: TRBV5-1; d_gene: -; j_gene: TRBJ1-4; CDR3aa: CASRKDATNEKLFF; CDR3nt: TGCGCCAGCAGGAAGGACGCAACTAATGAAAAACTGTTTTTT
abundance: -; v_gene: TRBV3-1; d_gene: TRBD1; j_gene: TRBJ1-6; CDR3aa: CASSQDDRVYNSPLHF; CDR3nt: TGTGCCAGCAGCCAAGACGACAGGGTTTACAATTCACCCCTCCACTTT
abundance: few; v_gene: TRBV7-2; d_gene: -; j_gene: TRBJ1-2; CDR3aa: CASSTRAGSYTF; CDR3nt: TGTGCCAGCAGCACGCGGGCCGGGAGCTACACCTTC
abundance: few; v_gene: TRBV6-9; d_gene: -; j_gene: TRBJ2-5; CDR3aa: CASSSGRGRPRGETQYF; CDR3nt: TGTGCCAGCAGTTCGGGCAGGGGTCGCCCGAGGGGGGAGACCCAGTACTTC
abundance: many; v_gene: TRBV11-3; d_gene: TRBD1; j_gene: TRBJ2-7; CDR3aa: CASSLATGDYEQYF; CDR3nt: TGTGCCAGCAGCTTAGCTACAGGGGACTACGAGCAGTACTTC
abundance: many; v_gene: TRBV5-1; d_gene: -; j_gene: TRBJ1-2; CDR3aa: CASTFAGGEDYGYTF; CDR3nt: TGCGCCAGCACTTTTGCGGGGGGCGAGGACTATGGCTACACCTTC
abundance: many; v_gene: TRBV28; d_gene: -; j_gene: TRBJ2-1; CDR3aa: CASSHRPWLRYNEQFF; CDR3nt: TGTGCCAGCAGTCATCGACCCTGGCTGAGGTACAATGAGCAGTTCTTC
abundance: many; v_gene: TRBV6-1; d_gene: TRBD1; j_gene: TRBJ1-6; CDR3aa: CASYIDRGLSPLHF; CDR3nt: TGTGCCAGCTATATCGACAGGGGACTTTCACCCCTCCACTTT
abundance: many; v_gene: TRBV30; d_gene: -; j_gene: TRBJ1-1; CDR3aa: CAWSEGMETEAFF; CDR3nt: TGTGCCTGGAGCGAGGGGATGGAGACTGAAGCTTTCTTT
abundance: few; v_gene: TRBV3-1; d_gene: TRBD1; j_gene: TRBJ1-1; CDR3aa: CASSPQRLYTGGQTEALF; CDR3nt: TGTGCCAGCAGCCCACAAAGACTGTATACAGGGGGACAAACTGAAGCTCTCTTT
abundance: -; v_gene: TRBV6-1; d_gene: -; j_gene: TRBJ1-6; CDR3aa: CASGSGRLNSPLHF; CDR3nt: TGTGCCAGCGGGTCCGGTCGACTTAATTCACCCCTCCACTTT
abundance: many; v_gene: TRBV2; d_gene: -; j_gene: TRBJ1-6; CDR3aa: CASSDSGFETDNSPLHF; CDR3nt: TGTGCCAGCAGTGATTCGGGGTTTGAGACCGATAATTCACCCCTCCACTTT
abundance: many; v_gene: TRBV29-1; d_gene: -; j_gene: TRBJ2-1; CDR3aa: CSVIGLTDEQFF; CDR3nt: TGCAGCGTTATTGGGCTGACAGACGAGCAGTTCTTC
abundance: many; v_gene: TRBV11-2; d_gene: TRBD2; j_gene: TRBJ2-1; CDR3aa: CASSLDAGVFGQFF; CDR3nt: TGTGCCAGCAGCTTAGATGCGGGAGTGTTTGGGCAGTTCTTC
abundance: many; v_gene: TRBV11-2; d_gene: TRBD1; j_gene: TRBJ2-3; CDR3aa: CASSSTGARDTQYF; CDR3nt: TGTGCCAGCAGCTCGACAGGGGCTAGAGATACGCAGTATTTT
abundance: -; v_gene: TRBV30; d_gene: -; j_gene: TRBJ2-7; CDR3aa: CAWSEEISYEQYF; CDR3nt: TGTGCCTGGAGTGAGGAGATCTCCTACGAGCAGTACTTC
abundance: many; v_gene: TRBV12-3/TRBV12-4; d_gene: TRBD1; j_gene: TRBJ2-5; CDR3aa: CASSTGTGVRETQYF; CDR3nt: TGTGCCAGCAGCACCGGGACAGGGGTTCGGGAGACCCAGTACTTC
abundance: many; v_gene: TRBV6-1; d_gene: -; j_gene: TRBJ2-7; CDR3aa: CASSEAAGRYGYF; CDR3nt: TGTGCCAGCAGTGAAGCAGCGGGCCGATACGGGTACTTC
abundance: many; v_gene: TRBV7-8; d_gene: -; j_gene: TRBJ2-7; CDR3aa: CASGKQGYEQYF; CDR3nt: TGTGCCAGCGGCAAACAGGGCTACGAGCAGTACTTC
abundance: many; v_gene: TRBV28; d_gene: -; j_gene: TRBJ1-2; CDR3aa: CASTGTATNYGYTF; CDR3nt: TGTGCCAGCACCGGGACTGCTACTAACTATGGCTACACCTTC
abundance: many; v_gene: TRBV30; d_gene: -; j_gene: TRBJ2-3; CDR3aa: CAWSDFAGLSSTDTQYF; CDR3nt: TGTGCCTGGAGTGACTTCGCAGGTCTTTCTAGCACAGATACGCAGTATTTT
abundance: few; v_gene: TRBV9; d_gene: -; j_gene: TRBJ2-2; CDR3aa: CASSVAYSPINTGELFF; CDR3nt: TGTGCCAGCAGCGTAGCATACAGCCCAATTAACACCGGGGAGCTGTTTTTT
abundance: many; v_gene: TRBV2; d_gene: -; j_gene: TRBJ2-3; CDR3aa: CASSEARADTQYF; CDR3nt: TGTGCCAGCAGTGAAGCCCGGGCGGATACGCAGTATTTT
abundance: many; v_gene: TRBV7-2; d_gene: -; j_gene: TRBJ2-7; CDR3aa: CASSFSFDSGMGEQYF; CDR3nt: TGTGCCAGCAGCTTTTCGTTCGATTCAGGGATGGGCGAGCAGTACTTC
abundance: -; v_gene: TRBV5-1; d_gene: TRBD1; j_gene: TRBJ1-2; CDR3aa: CASSLVGTGSGYTF; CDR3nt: TGCGCCAGCAGCTTGGTCGGGACAGGGTCTGGCTACACCTTC
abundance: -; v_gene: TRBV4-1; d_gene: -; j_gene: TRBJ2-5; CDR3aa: CASSHRGGVQETQYF; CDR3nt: TGCGCCAGCAGCCATAGGGGGGGGGTTCAAGAGACCCAGTACTTC
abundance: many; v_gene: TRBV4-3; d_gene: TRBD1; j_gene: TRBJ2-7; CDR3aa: CASSQGFSQGSVDEQYF; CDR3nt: TGCGCCAGCAGCCAAGGCTTCTCACAGGGGAGCGTGGACGAGCAGTACTTC
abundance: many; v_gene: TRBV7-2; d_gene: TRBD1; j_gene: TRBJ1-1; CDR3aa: CASSRTETGSTEAFF; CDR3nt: TGTGCCAGCAGCCGTACTGAGACAGGGTCCACTGAAGCTTTCTTT
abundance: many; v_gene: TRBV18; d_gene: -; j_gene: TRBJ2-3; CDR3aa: CASSPSQDTQYF; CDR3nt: TGTGCCAGCTCACCGTCTCAAGATACGCAGTATTTT
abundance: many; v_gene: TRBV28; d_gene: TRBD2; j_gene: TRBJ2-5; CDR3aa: CASSQGVQGLAGETQYF; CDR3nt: TGTGCCAGCAGTCAGGGGGTACAGGGTCTAGCGGGGGAGACCCAGTACTTC
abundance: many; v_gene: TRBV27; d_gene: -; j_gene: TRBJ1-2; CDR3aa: CASSYGGTARVGYTF; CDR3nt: TGTGCCAGCAGCTACGGGGGGACCGCACGGGTTGGCTACACCTTC
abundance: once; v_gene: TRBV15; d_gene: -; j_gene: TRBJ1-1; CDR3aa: CATSRDVPLRTEAFF; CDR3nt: TGTGCCACCAGCAGAGATGTCCCACTCAGGACTGAAGCTTTCTTT
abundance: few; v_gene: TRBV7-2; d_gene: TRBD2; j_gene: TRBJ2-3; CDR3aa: CASSRRLAGNTDTQYF; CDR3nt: TGTGCCAGCAGCCGTCGACTAGCGGGGAACACAGATACGCAGTATTTT
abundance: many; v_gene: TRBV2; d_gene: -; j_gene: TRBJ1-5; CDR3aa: CASSDQGIQPQHF; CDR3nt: TGTGCCAGCAGTGATCAGGGGATTCAGCCCCAGCATTTT
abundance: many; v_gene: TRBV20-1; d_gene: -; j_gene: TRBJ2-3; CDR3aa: CSARRGEAGVDTQYF; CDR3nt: TGCAGTGCTAGACGCGGCGAGGCCGGTGTTGATACGCAGTATTTT